The following is a TCR beta chain sequence with its context. Covering alpha and beta chains, TRAV- and TRBV-specific primers were used for the first-strand cDNA. The PCR that amplified TCRs ran for around 22 cycles, relying on a constant-region primer and a V-primer adapter. MiXCR was run by TCRdb on the reads, yielding one entry per CDR3 protein. Among roughly 95,000 distinct CDR3 sequences listed, 20% to 25% were seen once. Germline loops: CDR1 DFQATT, CDR2 SNEGSKA (reference sequence). Trimming took off 0 bases at V and 2 bases at J, with 11 bases between the two ends. CDR3 size: 14 residues. These data come from a study of low-dose radiotherapy and immunotherapy resistance in tumors. Time point described: after trial treatment. Indicated treatment: LDRT plus nivolumab, ipilimumab, low-dose cyclophosphamide and aspirin (RACIN trial).

The sequences come from PBMCs, collected after low-dose radiotherapy plus immunotherapy. The clonotype was recovered from a female donor with ovarian cancer. The chain couples TRBV20-1 to TRBJ2-7; D gene uncertain. The CDR3 DNA is TGCAGTGCTAGAGATCGTCGCGTCGCCTACGAGCAGTACTTC. This encodes CSARDRRVAYEQYF.